A single sample is the source of the 14 T cell receptor beta chains below, sequenced in a study of beta chain features in type 1 diabetes. Sequencing targeted expressed TCRB transcripts, as all isolated RNA had been reverse transcribed. Using immunoSEQ multiplex PCR, the repertoire was profiled, and TCRdb retains in-frame clones only, with some absent. The sample holds approximately 170,000 clones, 7.8% seen once. Findings of the study overall: The study found moderately but significantly shorter TCRB CDR3s in all four CD4+ subsets of Type 1 diabetes patients.

Their antigens are not known. Material for sequencing was central memory CD4+ T cells from blood. The receptor set was obtained from a woman between 40 and 50 years old with type 1 diabetes.

This clone was seen many times. The chain joins TRBV7-3 to TRBJ1-1; no reliable D call. CDR3 length equals 15 residues. V gave up 4 bases and J gave up 2 bases, with 14 bases separating them. Germline V gives CDR1 SGHTA, CDR2 FQGTGA. The CDR3 DNA is TGTGCCAGCAGCTCATACCCCACAGCCAACACTGAAGCTTTCTTT. Amino acids: CASSSYPTANTEAFF.

This clone was found a few times. The chain recombines TRBV4-2 with TRBJ1-2; no definite D call. Per the germline V gene, CDR1 is LGHNA and CDR2 is YNFKEQ. V was clipped by 1 base and J by 5 bases, with 11 bases between them. This CDR3 is built from 14 residues. CDR3 residues: CASSQVGEGYGYTF. As DNA, the CDR3 is TGTGCCAGCAGCCAAGTCGGAGAGGGTTATGGCTACACCTTC.

This clone has a handful of counts. The chain is built from TRBV4-3 and TRBJ1-2; tentatively, D is TRBD1 (5 bases). CDR3 length: 15 residues. V was pared by 2 bases and J by 2 bases, with 12 bases between. Germline values: CDR1 LGHNA, CDR2 YSLEER. DNA for the CDR3: TGCGCCAGCAGCCAATTCCACGCAGGGAACTATGGCTACACCTTC. Translating gives CASSQFHAGNYGYTF.

The chain links TRBV7-2 to TRBJ2-5; D is possibly TRBD1 (5 bases). Per the germline V gene, CDR1 is SGHTA and CDR2 is FQGNSA. Deletions cut 1 base from V and 2 bases from J, with 8 bases between. The CDR3 runs 14 residues. The CDR3 sequence: CASSLDRWQETQYF. The CDR3 bases are TGTGCCAGCAGCTTAGACAGGTGGCAAGAGACCCAGTACTTC.

V and J are TRBV4-3 and TRBJ2-2; D uncertain. The CDR3 contains 16 residues. In germline, CDR1 is LGHNA, CDR2 YSLEER. Trimming stripped 1 base from V and 0 bases from J, with 9 bases between. For the CDR3, the DNA is TGCGCCAGCAGCCAAGGAGTGAGTCCGAACACCGGGGAGCTGTTTTTT. As protein: CASSQGVSPNTGELFF.

The rearrangement links TRBV7-2 to TRBJ2-3; 10 nucleotides align to TRBD2. Germline assignment: CDR1 SGHTA and CDR2 FQGNSA. V trimming: 2 bases; J trimming: 6 bases; junction bases outside the gene matches: 5. This CDR3 has 15 amino acids. CDR3 DNA sequence: TGTGCCAGCAGCTTAATAGCGGGAGGAAAGGATACGCAGTATTTT. Its protein product is CASSLIAGGKDTQYF.

V is TRBV5-1 and J is TRBJ2-7; 11 bases agree with TRBD2. The CDR3 contains 14 residues. Germline trimming cut 5 bases from V and 3 bases from J; bases unmatched to any gene: 4. Germline CDR1 reads SGHRS; CDR2 reads YFSETQ. For the CDR3, the DNA is TGCGCCAGCAGTCAAGGGACTAGCGGCTACGAGCAGTACTTC. It translates to CASSQGTSGYEQYF.

This clone was detected a few times. The chain employs TRBV7-2 and TRBJ2-5; possibly TRBD2 for D (5 bases). This CDR3 has 14 residues. Germline CDR1 reads SGHTA; CDR2 reads FQGNSA. Between the trimmed V and J ends, which lost 5 bases and 2 bases, there was a span of 12 bases. As DNA, the CDR3 is TGTGCCAGCAGCCCTGGACTGAGACAAGAGACCCAGTACTTC. Protein: CASSPGLRQETQYF. Using reference TRBV7-2 and TRBJ2-5 for the parts outside the CDR3, the full variable domain is GAGVSQSPSNKVTEKGKDVELRCDPISGHTALYWYRQSLGQGLEFLIYFQGNSAPDKSGLPSDRFSAERTGGSVSTLTIQRTQQEDSAVYLCASSPGLRQETQYFGPGTRLLVL.

This clone was seen more than once but under ten times. The gene calls are TRBV9 and TRBJ2-2; 11 bases are a match to TRBD1. This CDR3 is 16 amino acids long. The V segment lost 2 bases and the J segment 4 bases; nucleotides outside the gene matches: 4. CDR1 is SGDLS, CDR2 YYNGEE, per germline. The CDR3 sequence: CASSVQGTGGTGELFF. For the CDR3, the DNA is TGTGCCAGCAGCGTCCAAGGGACAGGGGGCACCGGGGAGCTGTTTTTT.

This chain joins TRBV5-5 and TRBJ2-3, with D unclear. The V and J ends lost 7 bases and 2 bases respectively, with 8 bases between them. The CDR3 runs 12 residues. Germline-derived CDR1 and CDR2 are SGHKS and YYEKEE (reference sequence). The chain's CDR3 is CASSRSTDTQYF. CDR3 DNA: TGTGCCAGCTCCAGGTCCACAGATACGCAGTATTTT.

This clone is a singleton in its sample. The chain employs TRBV7-9 and TRBJ1-1, with no clear D. Germline V gene lookup returns CDR1 SEHNR and CDR2 FQNEAQ (reference sequence). The CDR3 is 14 amino acids. Trimming took 5 bases from V and 1 from J, leaving 11 bases between them. The CDR3 nucleotides are TGTGCCAGCAGCCCCTATCAGGCGAACACTGAAGCTTTCTTT. Translation: CASSPYQANTEAFF.

This clone appeared a few times. V gene TRBV27 combines with J gene TRBJ1-2; TRBD1 matches 11 bases. V gave up 5 bases and J gave up 3 bases; unmatched junction bases: 8. CDR3 length: 16 residues. Germline V lookup: CDR1 MNHEY, CDR2 SMNVEV (reference sequence). Here the CDR3 reads CASSGPRTGGDYGYTF. The CDR3 region has the DNA TGTGCCAGCAGTGGACCGAGGACAGGGGGCGACTATGGCTACACCTTC.

This clone has at least ten counts. A junction end diverges from the germline sequence, so it may reflect a read error. The genes are TRBV4-3 and TRBJ2-7, with TRBD2 identical over 9 bases. The CDR3 totals 13 residues. Germline V gives CDR1 LGHNA, CDR2 YSLEER. DNA of the CDR3: TGCGCCAGCAGCCAAGATCTGCAGCGGGAGGCCGCCTTC. This translates into CASSQDLQREAAF.

J is TRBJ1-6 and V is TRBV7-2; possibly TRBD1 for D (6 bases). The CDR3 runs to 14 residues. V lost 8 bases to trimming and J lost 0 bases, with 8 bases between them. Looked up from germline, CDR1 is SGHTA and CDR2 is FQGNSA. This chain's CDR3 is CASGDISYNSPLHF. The CDR3, as DNA: TGTGCCAGCGGGGACATCTCCTATAATTCACCCCTCCACTTT.